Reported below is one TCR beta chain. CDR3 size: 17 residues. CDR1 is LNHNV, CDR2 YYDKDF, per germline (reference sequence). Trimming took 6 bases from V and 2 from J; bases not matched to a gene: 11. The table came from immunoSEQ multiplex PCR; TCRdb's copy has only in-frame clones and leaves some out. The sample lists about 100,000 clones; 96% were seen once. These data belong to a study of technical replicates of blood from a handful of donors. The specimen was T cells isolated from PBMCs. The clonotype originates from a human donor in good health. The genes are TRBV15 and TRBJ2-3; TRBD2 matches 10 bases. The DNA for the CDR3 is TGTGCCACCAGAAAGCGGGAGGGCCTTAGATCCACAGATACGCAGTATTTT. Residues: CATRKREGLRSTDTQYF.